This T cell receptor beta chain was obtained from a study of cytomegalovirus exposure and HLA in healthy donors. Study conclusions and caveats: Immune exposure information comprised only CMV serostatus. When analyzed later, a missense DCLRE1C variant was found to be linked to TCR beta V- and J-gene trimming.

The germline V gene encodes CDR1 GTSNPN and CDR2 SVGIG (reference sequence). The CDR3 is 14 residues long. The ends lost 2 bases at V and 7 bases at J; junction bases unmatched: 9. 13 Jbeta primers and 60 Vbeta primers were used for the PCR. The protocol was immunoSEQ multiplex PCR, while the TCRdb copy is restricted to in-frame clones and leaves out a portion. In total, the table holds fewer than 100,000 clones. In the case of this clone: Antigen specificity is unknown.

The source material was PBMCs. The rearrangement uses TRBV30 and TRBJ2-5, with 8 bases fitting TRBD2. This clonotype originated in a woman aged 55-75 years in good health and CMV-seronegative. DNA for the CDR3: TGTGCCTGGAGTTGGGCTAGCGGGCGGCGGACCCAGTACTTC. Residues: CAWSWASGRRTQYF.